The present T cell receptor beta chain was sequenced within a study of cytomegalovirus exposure and HLA in healthy donors. General study points: Reportedly, cytomegalovirus status was diagnosed with high sensitivity and specificity. Most observed TCR sequences were rare, whereas some public TCRs were detected in many donors.

As regards this clone: Its antigen is currently unknown.

Sequencing was performed with immunoSEQ multiplex PCR; in TCRdb, only in-frame clones are kept and a portion is missing. The sample includes fewer than 60,000 clones, roughly 89% of them seen just once. Germline lookup yields CDR1 SGDLS and CDR2 YYNGEE. V was clipped by 0 bases and J by 5 bases; unmatched bases: 5. The CDR3 extends over 15 amino acids. The sequence was collected from a young woman in good health and CMV-seronegative. The specimen sequenced was PBMCs. The chain links TRBV9 to TRBJ2-5; 9 positions match TRBD2. CDR3: CASSVVGGGAETQYF. The DNA of the CDR3 is TGTGCCAGCAGCGTAGTCGGCGGGGGGGCGGAGACCCAGTACTTC.